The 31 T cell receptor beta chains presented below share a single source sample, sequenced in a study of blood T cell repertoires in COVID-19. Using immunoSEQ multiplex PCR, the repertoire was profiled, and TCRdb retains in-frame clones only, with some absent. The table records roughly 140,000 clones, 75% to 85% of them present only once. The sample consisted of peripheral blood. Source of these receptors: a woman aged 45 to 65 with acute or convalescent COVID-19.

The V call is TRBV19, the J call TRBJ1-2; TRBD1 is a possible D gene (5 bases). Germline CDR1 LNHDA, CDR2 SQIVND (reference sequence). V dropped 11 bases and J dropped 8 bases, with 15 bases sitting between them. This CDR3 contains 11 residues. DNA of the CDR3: TGTGCCTCGCAGAGGGGAGGCGGCTACACCTTC. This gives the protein CASQRGGGYTF.

In nucleotides, the CDR3 is TGTGCCAGCAGTGTAGAGGGGGCAACTAATGAAAAACTGTTTTTT. Protein: CASSVEGATNEKLFF. J is TRBJ1-4 and V is TRBV2, with a possible D match to TRBD1 (6 bases). With 4 bases removed from V and 0 bases from J, the gap between germline ends came to 9 bases. In germline, CDR1 is SNHLY, CDR2 FYNNEI. The CDR3 extends over 15 amino acids. Drawing the rest from reference TRBV2 and TRBJ1-4, the complete variable domain is EPEVTQTPSHQVTQMGQEVILRCVPISNHLYFYWYRQILGQKVEFLVSFYNNEISEKSEIFDDQFSVERPDGSNFTLKIRSTKLEDSAMYFCASSVEGATNEKLFFGSGTQLSVL.

CDR3 DNA: TGTGCCAGCAGTTTATATGTCCGGGATCAGCCCCAGCATTTT. Encoded protein: CASSLYVRDQPQHF. V usage is TRBV28 and J usage is TRBJ1-5, with D uncertain. Germline V CDR1 and CDR2: MDHEN, SYDVKM. V lost 1 base to trimming and J lost 5 bases, with 9 bases between them. CDR3 size: 14 residues.

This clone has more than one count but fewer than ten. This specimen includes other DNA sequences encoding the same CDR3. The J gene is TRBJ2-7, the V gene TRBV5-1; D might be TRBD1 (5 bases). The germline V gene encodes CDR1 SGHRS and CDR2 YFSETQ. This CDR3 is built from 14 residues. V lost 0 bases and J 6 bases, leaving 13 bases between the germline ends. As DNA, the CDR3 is TGCGCCAGCAGCTTGGAAAGGGGTCGGAGCGAGCAGTACTTC. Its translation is CASSLERGRSEQYF.

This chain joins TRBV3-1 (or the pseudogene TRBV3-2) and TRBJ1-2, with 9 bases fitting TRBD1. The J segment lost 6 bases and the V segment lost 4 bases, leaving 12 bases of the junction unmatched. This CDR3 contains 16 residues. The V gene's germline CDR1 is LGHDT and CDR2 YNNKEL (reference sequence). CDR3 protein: CASSPRTGANSDGYTF. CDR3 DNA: TGTGCCAGCAGCCCCCGGACAGGGGCCAATTCAGATGGCTACACCTTC.

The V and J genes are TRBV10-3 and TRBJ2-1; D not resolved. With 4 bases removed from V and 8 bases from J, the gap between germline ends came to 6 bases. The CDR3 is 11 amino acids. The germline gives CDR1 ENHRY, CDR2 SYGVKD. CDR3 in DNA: TGTGCCATCAGTGGCGAATATGAGCAGTTCTTC. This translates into CAISGEYEQFF.

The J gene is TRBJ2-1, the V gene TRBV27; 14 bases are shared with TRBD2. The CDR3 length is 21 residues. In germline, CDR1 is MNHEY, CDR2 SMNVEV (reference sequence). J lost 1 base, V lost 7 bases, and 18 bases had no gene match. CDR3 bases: TGTGCCAGCACCCTCTACTCGACTAGCGGGGGGGACATAGGTTCCTACAATGAGCAGTTCTTC. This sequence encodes CASTLYSTSGGDIGSYNEQFF.

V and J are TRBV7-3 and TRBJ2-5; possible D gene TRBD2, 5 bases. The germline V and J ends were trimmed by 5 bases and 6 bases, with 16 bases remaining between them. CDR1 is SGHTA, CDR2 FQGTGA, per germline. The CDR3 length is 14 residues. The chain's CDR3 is CASSPGGSAQTQYF. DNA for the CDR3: TGTGCCAGCAGCCCAGGAGGTAGCGCGCAGACCCAGTACTTC.

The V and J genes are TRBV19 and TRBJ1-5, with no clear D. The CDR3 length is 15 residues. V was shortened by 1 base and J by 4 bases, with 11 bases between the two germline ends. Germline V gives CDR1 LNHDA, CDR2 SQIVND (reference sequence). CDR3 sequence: CASSIGGLSNQPQHF. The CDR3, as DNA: TGTGCCAGTAGTATAGGTGGCCTGTCTAATCAGCCCCAGCATTTT.

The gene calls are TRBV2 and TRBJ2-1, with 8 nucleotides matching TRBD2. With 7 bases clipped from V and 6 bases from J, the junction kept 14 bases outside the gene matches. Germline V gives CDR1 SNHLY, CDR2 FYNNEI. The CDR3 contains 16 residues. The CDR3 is CASNFGGVSWVNEQFF. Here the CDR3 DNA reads TGTGCCAGCAACTTCGGGGGGGTATCGTGGGTCAATGAGCAGTTCTTC.

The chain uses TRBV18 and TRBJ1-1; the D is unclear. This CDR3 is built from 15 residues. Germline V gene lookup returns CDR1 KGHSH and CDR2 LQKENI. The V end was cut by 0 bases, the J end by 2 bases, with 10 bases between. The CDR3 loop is CASSPPGRSNTEAFF. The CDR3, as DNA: TGTGCCAGCTCACCACCGGGGAGATCCAACACTGAAGCTTTCTTT.

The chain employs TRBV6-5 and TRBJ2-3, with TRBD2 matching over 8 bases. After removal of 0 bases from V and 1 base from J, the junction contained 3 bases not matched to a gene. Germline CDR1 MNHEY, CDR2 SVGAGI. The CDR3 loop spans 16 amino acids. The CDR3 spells CASSYSGGGRTDTQYF. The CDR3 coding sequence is TGTGCCAGCAGTTACTCTGGCGGGGGGCGCACAGATACGCAGTATTTT.

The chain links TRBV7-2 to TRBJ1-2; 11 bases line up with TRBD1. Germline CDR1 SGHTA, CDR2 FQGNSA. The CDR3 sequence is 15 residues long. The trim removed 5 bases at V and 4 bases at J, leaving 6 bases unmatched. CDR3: CASSVDRGLSYGYTF. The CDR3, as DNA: TGTGCCAGCAGCGTGGACAGGGGGCTGTCCTATGGCTACACCTTC.

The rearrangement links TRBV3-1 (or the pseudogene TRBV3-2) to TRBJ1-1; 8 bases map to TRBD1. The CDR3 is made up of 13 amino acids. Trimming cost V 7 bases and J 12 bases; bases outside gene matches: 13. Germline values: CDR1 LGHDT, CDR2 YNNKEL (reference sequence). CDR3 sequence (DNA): TGTGCCAGCACGGAAACCGACAGGGGTCGACCTTTCTTT. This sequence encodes CASTETDRGRPFF.

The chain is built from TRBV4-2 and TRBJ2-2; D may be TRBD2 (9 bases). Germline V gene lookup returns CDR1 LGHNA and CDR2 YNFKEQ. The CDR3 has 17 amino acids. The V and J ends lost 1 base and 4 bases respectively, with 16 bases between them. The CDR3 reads CASSQADRGLATGELFF. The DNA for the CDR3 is TGTGCCAGCAGCCAAGCCGACAGGGGACTAGCCACCGGGGAGCTGTTTTTT.

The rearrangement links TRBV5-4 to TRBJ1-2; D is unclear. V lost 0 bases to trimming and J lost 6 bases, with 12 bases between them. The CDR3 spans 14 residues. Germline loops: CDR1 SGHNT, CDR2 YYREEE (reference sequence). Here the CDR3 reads CASSLEEGEHGYTF. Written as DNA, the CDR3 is TGTGCCAGCAGCTTGGAAGAGGGAGAACATGGCTACACCTTC.

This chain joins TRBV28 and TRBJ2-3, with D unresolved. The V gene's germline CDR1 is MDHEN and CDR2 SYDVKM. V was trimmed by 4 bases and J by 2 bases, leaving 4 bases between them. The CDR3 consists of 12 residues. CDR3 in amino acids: CASSSNTDTQYF. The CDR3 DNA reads TGTGCCAGCAGTTCTAACACAGATACGCAGTATTTT.

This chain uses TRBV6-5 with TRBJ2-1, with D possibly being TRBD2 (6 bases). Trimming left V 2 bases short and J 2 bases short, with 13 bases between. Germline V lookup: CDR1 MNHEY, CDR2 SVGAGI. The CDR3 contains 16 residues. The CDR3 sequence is CASSYTGLKPYNEQFF. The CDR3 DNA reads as TGTGCCAGCAGTTACACGGGACTGAAACCCTACAATGAGCAGTTCTTC.

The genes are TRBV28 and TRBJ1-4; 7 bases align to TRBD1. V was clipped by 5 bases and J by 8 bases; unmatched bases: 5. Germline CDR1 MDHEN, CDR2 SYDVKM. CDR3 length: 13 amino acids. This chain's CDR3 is CASSAGQTEKLFF. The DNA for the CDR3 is TGTGCCAGCAGTGCGGGACAGACGGAAAAACTGTTTTTT.

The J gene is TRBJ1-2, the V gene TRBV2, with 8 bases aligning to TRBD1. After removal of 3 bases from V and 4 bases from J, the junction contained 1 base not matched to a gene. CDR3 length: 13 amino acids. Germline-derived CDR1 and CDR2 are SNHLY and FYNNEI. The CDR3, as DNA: TGTGCCAGCAGTGACAGGGGGCTCTATGGCTACACCTTC. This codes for CASSDRGLYGYTF.

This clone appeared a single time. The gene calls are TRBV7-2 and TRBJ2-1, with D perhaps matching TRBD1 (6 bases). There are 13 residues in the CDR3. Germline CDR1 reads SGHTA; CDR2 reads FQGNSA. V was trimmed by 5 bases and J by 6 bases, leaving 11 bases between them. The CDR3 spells CASSRPGANEQFF. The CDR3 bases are TGTGCCAGCAGCCGCCCAGGGGCCAATGAGCAGTTCTTC.

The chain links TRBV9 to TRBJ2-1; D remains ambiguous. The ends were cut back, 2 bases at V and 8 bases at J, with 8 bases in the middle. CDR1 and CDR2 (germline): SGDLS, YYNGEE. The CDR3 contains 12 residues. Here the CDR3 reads CASSVGVDEQFF. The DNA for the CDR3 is TGTGCCAGCAGCGTCGGAGTCGATGAGCAGTTCTTC.

The CDR3 coding sequence is TGTGCCAGCTCACCAAGGGGGCAGGATGGCTACACCTTC. It encodes CASSPRGQDGYTF. V usage is TRBV18 and J usage is TRBJ1-2, with 7 bases fitting TRBD1. In germline, CDR1 is KGHSH, CDR2 LQKENI. The CDR3 is 13 amino acids. V lost 2 bases, J lost 6 bases, and 3 bases stayed unmatched.

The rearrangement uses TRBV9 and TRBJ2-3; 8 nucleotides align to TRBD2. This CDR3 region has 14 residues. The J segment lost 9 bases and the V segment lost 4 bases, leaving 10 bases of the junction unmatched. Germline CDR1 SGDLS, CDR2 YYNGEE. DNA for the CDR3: TGTGCCAGCAGCTTCGGGAGGGGGGAAGGAACGCAGTATTTT. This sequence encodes CASSFGRGEGTQYF.

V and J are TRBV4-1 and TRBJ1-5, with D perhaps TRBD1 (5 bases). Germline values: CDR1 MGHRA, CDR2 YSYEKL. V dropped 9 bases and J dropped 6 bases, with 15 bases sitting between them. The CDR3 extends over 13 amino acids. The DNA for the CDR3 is TGCGCCAGTAGTCAGGGTGCAGGTCAGCCCCAGCATTTT. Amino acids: CASSQGAGQPQHF.

CDR3 region: CASSQEMTGGLYNEQFF. The CDR3 DNA is TGCGCCAGCAGCCAGGAAATGACGGGGGGCCTCTACAATGAGCAGTTCTTC. The chain uses TRBV4-1 and TRBJ2-1; a possible D gene is TRBD2 (7 bases). The CDR3 has 17 amino acids. Trimming pared 3 bases from V and 3 bases from J, leaving 18 bases between. Per germline, CDR1 MGHRA and CDR2 YSYEKL.

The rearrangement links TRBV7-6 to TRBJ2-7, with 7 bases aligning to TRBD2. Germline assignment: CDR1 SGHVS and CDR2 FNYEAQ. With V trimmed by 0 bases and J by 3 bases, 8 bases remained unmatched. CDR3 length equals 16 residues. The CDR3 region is CASSLAVFGGGYEQYF. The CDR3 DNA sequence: TGTGCCAGCAGCTTAGCAGTGTTCGGCGGGGGCTACGAGCAGTACTTC.

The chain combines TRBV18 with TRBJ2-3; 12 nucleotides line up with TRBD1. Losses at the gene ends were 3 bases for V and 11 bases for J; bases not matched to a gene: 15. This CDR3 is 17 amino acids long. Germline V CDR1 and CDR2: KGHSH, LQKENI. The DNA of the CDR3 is TGTGCCAGCTCACCCTCAATAGAGGGGACAGGGGGCAGTAAGCAGTATTTT. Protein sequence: CASSPSIEGTGGSKQYF.

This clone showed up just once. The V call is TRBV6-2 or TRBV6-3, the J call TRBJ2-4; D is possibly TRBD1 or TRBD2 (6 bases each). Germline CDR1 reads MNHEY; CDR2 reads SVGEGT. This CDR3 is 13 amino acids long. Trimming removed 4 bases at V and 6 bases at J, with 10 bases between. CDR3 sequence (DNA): TGTGCCAGCAGTTCCTCGGGGGCAAACATTCAGTACTTC. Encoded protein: CASSSSGANIQYF.

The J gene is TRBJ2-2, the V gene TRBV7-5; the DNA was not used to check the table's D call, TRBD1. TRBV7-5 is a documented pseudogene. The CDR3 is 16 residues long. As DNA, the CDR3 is TGTGCCAGAAGCTTACCCCAGGGCTTTGTCACCGGGGAGCTGTTTTTT. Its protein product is CARSLPQGFVTGELFF.

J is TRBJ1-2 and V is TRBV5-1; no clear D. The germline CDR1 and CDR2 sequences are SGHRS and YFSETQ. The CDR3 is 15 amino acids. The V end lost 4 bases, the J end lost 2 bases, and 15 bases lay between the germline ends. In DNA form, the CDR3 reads TGCGCCAGCAGCCCCGGTTCCGGGTTCAACTATGGCTACACCTTC. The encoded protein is CASSPGSGFNYGYTF.